A selection of T cell receptor beta chains follows, all from one sample in a study of post-analysis software for immune sequencing data. TCRdb re-called the PCR reads through MiXCR, storing one row per CDR3 protein. The sample carries roughly 620,000 distinct CDR3 sequences, roughly 46% recorded once. The source material was blood. These receptors all stem from a girl between 5 and 17 years old with multiple sclerosis. The CDR3 runs from the conserved cysteine through the conserved F or W. D genes are given only for firm matches. Size tells how often a clone was seen (once, few, many) or the class of an expanded clone, and some rows leave it out.

>TRBV20-1|TRBD2|TRBJ2-5|few
CSALPGTSGVQETQYF
TGCAGTGCTCTCCCTGGCACTAGCGGGGTTCAAGAGACCCAGTACTTC
>TRBV5-8|NA|TRBJ2-1|NA
CASSFIVYEQFF
TGTGCCAGCAGTTTCATTGTCTACGAGCAGTTCTTC
>TRBV12-3/TRBV12-4|NA|TRBJ2-4|NA
CASSSPLQGTSAKNIQYF
TGTGCCAGCAGTTCCCCCCTTCAGGGGACTTCCGCCAAAAACATTCAGTACTTC
>TRBV12-3/TRBV12-4|NA|TRBJ2-6|many
CASRLSGANVLTF
TGTGCCAGCAGGTTATCTGGGGCCAACGTCCTGACTTTC
>TRBV3-1|NA|TRBJ1-5|NA
CASSPGWGNQPQHF
TGTGCCAGCAGCCCAGGGTGGGGCAATCAGCCCCAGCATTTT
>TRBV9|TRBD1|TRBJ2-7|few
CASSVETGGFYEQYF
TGTGCCAGCAGCGTAGAGACAGGGGGGTTCTACGAGCAGTACTTC
>TRBV6-2/TRBV6-3|NA|TRBJ2-1|NA
CANSYSGVYNEQFF
TGTGCCAACAGTTACTCGGGAGTGTACAATGAGCAGTTCTTC
>TRBV19|NA|TRBJ2-1|NA
CASSMAPEEDEQFF
TGTGCCAGTAGTATGGCACCGGAGGAGGATGAGCAGTTCTTC
>TRBV7-2|TRBD2|TRBJ2-1|NA
CASSRLVFSGGLYNEQFF
TGTGCCAGCAGCCGTTTAGTGTTCAGCGGGGGGCTTTACAATGAGCAGTTCTTC
>TRBV29-1|NA|TRBJ1-2|NA
CSVEARDGYTF
TGCAGCGTTGAAGCCAGGGATGGCTACACCTTC
>TRBV12-3/TRBV12-4|NA|TRBJ2-1|NA
CASSMRDPAYNEQFF
TGTGCCAGCAGTATGAGGGACCCCGCCTACAATGAGCAGTTCTTC
>TRBV7-2|TRBD1|TRBJ1-4|NA
CASSLDRGGKLFF
TGTGCCAGCAGCTTGGACAGGGGCGGAAAACTGTTTTTT
>TRBV28|NA|TRBJ1-2|once
CASSLRTEYGYTF
TGTGCCAGCAGTTTGAGGACAGAGTATGGCTACACCTTC
>TRBV12-3/TRBV12-4|NA|TRBJ2-7|few
CASRRDSKNEQYF
TGTGCCAGCCGCCGGGACTCCAAAAACGAGCAGTACTTC
>TRBV12-3/TRBV12-4|NA|TRBJ1-5|NA
CASSPNLSNQPQHF
TGTGCCAGCAGCCCTAATTTGAGCAATCAGCCCCAGCATTTT
>TRBV7-3|NA|TRBJ2-7|NA
CASSLGAAYEQHF
TGTGCCAGCAGCTTAGGGGCAGCCTACGAGCAGCACTTC
>TRBV25-1|NA|TRBJ2-7|NA
CASSDISGTGSDEQYF
TGTGCCAGCAGTGACATTAGCGGGACAGGGTCCGACGAGCAGTACTTC
>TRBV5-1|NA|TRBJ1-4|few
CASSLVEKLFF
TGCGCCAGCAGCTTGGTGGAAAAACTGTTTTTT
>TRBV5-8|TRBD1|TRBJ1-1|NA
CASSLRDRYEAFF
TGTGCCAGCAGCTTGAGGGACAGGTATGAAGCTTTCTTT
>TRBV7-2|TRBD2|TRBJ2-7|few
CASSLRASGLAYEQYF
TGTGCCAGCAGCTTACGGGCTAGCGGGTTAGCCTACGAGCAGTACTTC
>TRBV5-1|NA|TRBJ2-1|NA
CASSLPQGRNNEQFF
TGCGCCAGCAGCTTACCTCAGGGAAGGAACAATGAGCAGTTCTTC
>TRBV5-1|TRBD2|TRBJ2-6|NA
CASSSPAGGVLHSGANVLTF
TGCGCCAGCAGCTCCCCGGCCGGGGGGGTCCTCCACTCTGGGGCCAACGTCCTGACTTTC
>TRBV5-1|NA|TRBJ2-5|NA
CASSLYPTANTQETQYF
TGCGCCAGCAGCTTGTACCCAACAGCCAATACCCAAGAGACCCAGTACTTC
>TRBV4-1|NA|TRBJ2-3|NA
CASSQDDRLQGYF
TGCGCCAGCAGCCAAGATGACCGACTACAGGGGTATTTT
>TRBV6-6|TRBD2|TRBJ2-7|few
CASSYPPSGKIYEQYF
TGTGCCAGCAGTTACCCTCCTAGCGGGAAAATCTACGAGCAGTACTTC
>TRBV18|TRBD1|TRBJ2-5|few
CASSTGTGEETQYF
TGTGCCAGCTCAACCGGGACAGGGGAAGAGACCCAGTACTTC
>TRBV4-2|TRBD2|TRBJ2-1|many
CASSQGRESYEQFF
TGTGCCAGCAGCCAAGGGCGGGAGAGCTATGAGCAGTTCTTC
>TRBV13|TRBD1|TRBJ1-2|NA
CASSFWDSLGGYTF
TGTGCCAGCAGCTTCTGGGACAGCCTGGGGGGCTACACCTTC
>TRBV29-1|NA|TRBJ2-1|few
CSVVEGSNEQFF
TGCAGCGTTGTCGAGGGGTCGAATGAGCAGTTCTTC
>TRBV10-3|TRBD1|TRBJ2-7|few
CAIRRSDRESSYEQYF
TGTGCCATCAGACGAAGTGACAGGGAGAGCTCCTACGAGCAGTACTTC
>TRBV20-1|TRBD1|TRBJ1-2|few
CSAETGVRSGYTF
TGCAGTGCTGAGACAGGGGTGCGGTCTGGCTACACCTTC
>TRBV4-1|NA|TRBJ1-2|NA
CASNQVEGSYGYTF
TGCGCCAGCAACCAAGTCGAGGGAAGCTATGGCTACACCTTC
>TRBV29-1|TRBD1|TRBJ2-7|NA
CSVEHSGTGFPYEQYF
TGCAGCGTTGAACATAGTGGGACAGGGTTTCCTTACGAGCAGTACTTC
>TRBV29-1|NA|TRBJ2-7|NA
CSVSYRSYEQYF
TGCAGCGTTAGTTACAGGTCCTACGAGCAGTACTTC
>TRBV20-1|TRBD1|TRBJ2-7|few
CSARGRQGYSYEQYF
TGCAGTGCTAGGGGGCGACAGGGGTACTCCTACGAGCAGTACTTC
>TRBV5-1|NA|TRBJ1-2|NA
CASSLAWDGARERGYTF
TGCGCCAGCAGCTTGGCTTGGGACGGAGCCCGCGAGCGTGGCTACACCTTC
>TRBV24-1|NA|TRBJ2-3|NA
CATSGEYPDTQYF
TGTGCCACCAGTGGGGAGTACCCAGATACGCAGTATTTT
>TRBV4-1|TRBD1|TRBJ1-2|NA
CASSQVGTGGVSGYTF
TGCGCCAGCAGCCAAGTCGGGACAGGGGGCGTATCTGGCTACACCTTC
>TRBV5-1|NA|TRBJ2-4|NA
CASSLGAGTRSGQYF
TGCGCCAGCAGCTTGGGGGCCGGGACTCGGTCGGGGCAGTACTTC
>TRBV29-1|NA|TRBJ1-1|NA
CSVEQQNTEAFF
TGCAGCGTTGAACAGCAGAACACTGAAGCTTTCTTT
>TRBV10-3|NA|TRBJ2-1|NA
CAISGVGVYNEQFF
TGTGCCATCAGTGGCGTAGGGGTATACAATGAGCAGTTCTTC
>TRBV10-3|TRBD2|TRBJ2-5|NA
CAISEPSLAGARTQYF
TGTGCCATCAGTGAGCCTTCCCTAGCGGGGGCAAGAACCCAGTACTTC
>TRBV24-1|TRBD1|TRBJ2-1|few
CATSDTGGNYNEQFF
TGTGCCACCAGTGATACAGGGGGGAATTACAATGAGCAGTTCTTC
>TRBV21-1|NA|TRBJ2-5|few
CASSTPWGDTQETQYF
TGTGCCAGCAGCACCCCGTGGGGGGACACCCAAGAGACCCAGTACTTC
>TRBV6-2/TRBV6-3|TRBD2|TRBJ2-3|few
CASRDTTSGITDTQYF
TGTGCCAGCAGAGACACGACTAGCGGGATCACAGATACGCAGTATTTT
>TRBV10-3|TRBD2|TRBJ2-1|NA
CAISLKASGSSEQFF
TGTGCCATCAGTTTAAAGGCTAGCGGGAGTTCTGAGCAGTTCTTC